This T cell receptor (beta chain) was sequenced for a study of blood T cell repertoires in COVID-19. The CDR3 has 12 amino acids. Germline V gene sequence: CDR1 KGHSH, CDR2 LQKENI. The V end lost 2 bases, the J end lost 5 bases, and 6 bases lay between the germline ends. Produced via immunoSEQ multiplex PCR; TCRdb's table is partial and in-frame only. This sample has tens of thousands of clones; less than 85% occur once, and the top ten carry about 4%. The clonotype comes from a man aged 45 to 65 with active COVID-19. The specimen sequenced was peripheral blood. The chain has TRBV18 and TRBJ2-5; a weak D match, TRBD2 (6 bases). The CDR3 sequence: CASSPGRETQYF. The DNA of the CDR3 is TGTGCCAGCTCACCAGGGAGGGAGACCCAGTACTTC.